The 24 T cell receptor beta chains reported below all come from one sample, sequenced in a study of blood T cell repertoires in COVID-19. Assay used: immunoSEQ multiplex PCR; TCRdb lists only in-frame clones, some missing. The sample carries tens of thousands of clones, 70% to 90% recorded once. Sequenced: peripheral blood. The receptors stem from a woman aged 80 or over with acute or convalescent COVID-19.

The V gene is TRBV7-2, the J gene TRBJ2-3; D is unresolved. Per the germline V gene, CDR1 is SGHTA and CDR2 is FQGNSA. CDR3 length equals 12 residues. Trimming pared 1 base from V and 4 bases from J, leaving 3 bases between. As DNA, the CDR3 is TGTGCCAGCAGCTTAGTCGCAGATACGCAGTATTTT. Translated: CASSLVADTQYF.

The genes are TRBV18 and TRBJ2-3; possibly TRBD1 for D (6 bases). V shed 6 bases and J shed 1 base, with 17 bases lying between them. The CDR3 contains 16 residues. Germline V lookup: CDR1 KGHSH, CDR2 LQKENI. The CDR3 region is CASSRGAARGTDTQYF. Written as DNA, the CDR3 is TGTGCCAGCTCCAGGGGAGCTGCGAGGGGCACAGATACGCAGTATTTT.

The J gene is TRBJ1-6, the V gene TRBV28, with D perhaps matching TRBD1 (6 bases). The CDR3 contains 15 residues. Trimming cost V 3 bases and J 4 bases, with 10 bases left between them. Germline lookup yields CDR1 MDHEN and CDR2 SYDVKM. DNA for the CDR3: TGTGCCAGCAGTTTGAGTGGACAGTATAATTCACCCCTCCACTTT. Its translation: CASSLSGQYNSPLHF.

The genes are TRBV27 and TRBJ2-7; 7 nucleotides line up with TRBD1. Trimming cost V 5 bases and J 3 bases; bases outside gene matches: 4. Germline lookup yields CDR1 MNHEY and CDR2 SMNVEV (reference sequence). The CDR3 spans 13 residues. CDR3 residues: CASSIGQDYEQYF. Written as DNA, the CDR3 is TGTGCCAGCAGTATCGGACAGGACTACGAGCAGTACTTC.

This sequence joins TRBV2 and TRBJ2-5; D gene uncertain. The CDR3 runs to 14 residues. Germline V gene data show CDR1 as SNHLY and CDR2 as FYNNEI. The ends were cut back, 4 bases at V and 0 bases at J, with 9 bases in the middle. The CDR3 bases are TGTGCCAGCAGTGCCCAGCGTTACCAAGAGACCCAGTACTTC. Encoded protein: CASSAQRYQETQYF.

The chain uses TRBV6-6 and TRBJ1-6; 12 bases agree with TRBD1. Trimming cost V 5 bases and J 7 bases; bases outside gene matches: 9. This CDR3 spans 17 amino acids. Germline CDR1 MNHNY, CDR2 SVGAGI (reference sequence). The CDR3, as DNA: TGTGCCAGCAGTCCCCCGGGACAGGGGGCGCTGAATTCACCCCTCCACTTT. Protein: CASSPPGQGALNSPLHF.

DNA for the CDR3: TGTGCCAGCAGGTGGGGACAGGGCTACGAGCAGTACTTC. Its protein is CASRWGQGYEQYF. The chain couples TRBV6-5 to TRBJ2-7, with 9 bases matching TRBD1. This CDR3 comprises 13 residues. Germline V gene lookup returns CDR1 MNHEY and CDR2 SVGAGI. V trimming: 6 bases; J trimming: 3 bases; junction bases outside the gene matches: 3.

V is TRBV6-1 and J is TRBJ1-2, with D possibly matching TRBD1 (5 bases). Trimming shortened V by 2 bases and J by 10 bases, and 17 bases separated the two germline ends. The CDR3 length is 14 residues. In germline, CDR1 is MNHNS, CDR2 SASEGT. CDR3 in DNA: TGTGCCAGCAGTGAATTGATCGGCAGGGTGGACTACACCTTC. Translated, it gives CASSELIGRVDYTF.

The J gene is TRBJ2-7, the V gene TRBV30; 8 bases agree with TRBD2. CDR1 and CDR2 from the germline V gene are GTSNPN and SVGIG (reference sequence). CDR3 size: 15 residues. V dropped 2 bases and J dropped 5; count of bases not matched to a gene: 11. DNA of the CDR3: TGTGCCTGGAGTCCGGGGGAGCGGGGGAGGGACGAGCAGTACTTC. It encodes CAWSPGERGRDEQYF. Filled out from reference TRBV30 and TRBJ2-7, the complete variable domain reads SQTIHQWPATLVQPVGSPLSLECTVEGTSNPNLYWYRQAAGRGLQLLFYSVGIGQISSEVPQNLSASRPQDRQFILSSKKLLLSDSGFYLCAWSPGERGRDEQYFGPGTRLTVT.

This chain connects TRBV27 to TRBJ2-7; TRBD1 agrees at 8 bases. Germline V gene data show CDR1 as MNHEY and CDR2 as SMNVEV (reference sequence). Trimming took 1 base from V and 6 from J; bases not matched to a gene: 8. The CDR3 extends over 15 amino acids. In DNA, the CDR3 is TGTGCCAGCAGTTTATGGCAGGGGGCAGGAGGCGAGCAGTACTTC. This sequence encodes CASSLWQGAGGEQYF.

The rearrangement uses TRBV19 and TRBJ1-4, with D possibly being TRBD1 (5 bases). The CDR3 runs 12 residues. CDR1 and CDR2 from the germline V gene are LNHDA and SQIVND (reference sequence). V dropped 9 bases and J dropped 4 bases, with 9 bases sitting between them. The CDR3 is CASRQRNEKLFF. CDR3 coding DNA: TGTGCCAGCAGACAGCGTAATGAAAAACTGTTTTTT. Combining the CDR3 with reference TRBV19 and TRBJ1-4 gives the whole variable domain DGGITQSPKYLFRKEGQNVTLSCEQNLNHDAMYWYRQDPGQGLRLIYYSQIVNDFQKGDIAEGYSVSREKKESFPLTVTSAQKNPTAFYLCASRQRNEKLFFGSGTQLSVL.

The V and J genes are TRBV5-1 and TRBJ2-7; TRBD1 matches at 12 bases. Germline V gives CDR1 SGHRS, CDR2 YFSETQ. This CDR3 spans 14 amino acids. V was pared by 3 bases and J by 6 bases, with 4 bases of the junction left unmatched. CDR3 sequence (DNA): TGCGCCAGCAGCTCCGGGACAGGGGGCCTCGAGCAGTACTTC. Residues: CASSSGTGGLEQYF.

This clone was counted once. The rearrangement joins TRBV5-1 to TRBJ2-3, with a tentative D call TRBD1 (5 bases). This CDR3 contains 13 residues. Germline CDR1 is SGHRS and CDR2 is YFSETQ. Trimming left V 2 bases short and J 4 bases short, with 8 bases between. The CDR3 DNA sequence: TGCGCCAGCAGCTTCTCAGGGTCAGATACGCAGTATTTT. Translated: CASSFSGSDTQYF.

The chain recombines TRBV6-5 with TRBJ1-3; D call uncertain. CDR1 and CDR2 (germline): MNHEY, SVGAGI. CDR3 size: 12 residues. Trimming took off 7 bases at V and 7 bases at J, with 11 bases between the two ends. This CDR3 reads CASTNQWNTIYF. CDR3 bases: TGTGCCAGCACCAACCAGTGGAACACCATATATTTT.

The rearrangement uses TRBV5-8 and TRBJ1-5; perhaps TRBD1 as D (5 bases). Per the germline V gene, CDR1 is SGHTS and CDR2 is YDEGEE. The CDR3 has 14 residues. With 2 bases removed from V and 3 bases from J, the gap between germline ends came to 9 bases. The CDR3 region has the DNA TGTGCCAGCAGCTTCCGGACACTCAATCAGCCCCAGCATTTT. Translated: CASSFRTLNQPQHF. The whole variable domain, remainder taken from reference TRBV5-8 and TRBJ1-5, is EAGVTQSPTHLIKTRGQQATLRCSPISGHTSVYWYQQALGLGLQFLLWYDEGEERNRGNFPPRFSGRQFPNYSSELNVNALELEDSALYLCASSFRTLNQPQHFGDGTRLSIL.

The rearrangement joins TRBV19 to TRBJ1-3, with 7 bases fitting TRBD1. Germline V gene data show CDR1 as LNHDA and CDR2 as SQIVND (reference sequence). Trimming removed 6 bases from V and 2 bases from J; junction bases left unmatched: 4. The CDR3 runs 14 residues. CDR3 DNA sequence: TGTGCCAGTAGCGTCGGGACAGCTGGAAACACCATATATTTT. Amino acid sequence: CASSVGTAGNTIYF.

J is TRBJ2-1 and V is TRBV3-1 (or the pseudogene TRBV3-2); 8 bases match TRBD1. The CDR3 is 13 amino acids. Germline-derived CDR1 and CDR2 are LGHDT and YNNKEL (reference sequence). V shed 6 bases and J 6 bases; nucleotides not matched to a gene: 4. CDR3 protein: CASSQGAANEQFF. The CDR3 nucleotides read TGTGCCAGCAGTCAGGGGGCTGCCAATGAGCAGTTCTTC.

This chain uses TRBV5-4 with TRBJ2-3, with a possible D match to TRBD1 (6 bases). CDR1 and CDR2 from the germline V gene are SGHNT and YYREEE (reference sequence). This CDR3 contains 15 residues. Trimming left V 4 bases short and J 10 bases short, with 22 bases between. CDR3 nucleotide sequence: TGTGCCAGCAGCCCTGTAGGGGGTACAAGAGAAGCGCAGTATTTT. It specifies CASSPVGGTREAQYF.

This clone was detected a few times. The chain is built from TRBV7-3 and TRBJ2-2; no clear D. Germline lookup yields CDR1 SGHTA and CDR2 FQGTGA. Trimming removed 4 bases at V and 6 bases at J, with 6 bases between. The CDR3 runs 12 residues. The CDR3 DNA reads TGTGCCAGCAGCTCAATGTCCGGGGAGCTGTTTTTT. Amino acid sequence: CASSSMSGELFF.

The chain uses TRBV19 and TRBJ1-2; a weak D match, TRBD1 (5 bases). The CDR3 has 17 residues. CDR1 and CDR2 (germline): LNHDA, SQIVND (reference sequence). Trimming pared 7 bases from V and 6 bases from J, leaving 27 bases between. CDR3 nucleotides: TGTGCCAGTAAGCTGGGGTCCGCGTGGCAGGGCAAGAATGGCTACACCTTC. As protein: CASKLGSAWQGKNGYTF.

The CDR3 sequence is CARRSLAGDTDTQYF. The CDR3 bases are TGTGCCAGAAGGTCCTTAGCGGGAGACACAGATACGCAGTATTTT. The chain carries TRBV5-3 and TRBJ2-3; 9 nucleotides match TRBD2. Being an ORF, TRBV5-3 has a function that is uncertain. J lost 2 bases, V lost 5 bases, and 6 bases had no gene match. The CDR3 loop spans 15 amino acids.

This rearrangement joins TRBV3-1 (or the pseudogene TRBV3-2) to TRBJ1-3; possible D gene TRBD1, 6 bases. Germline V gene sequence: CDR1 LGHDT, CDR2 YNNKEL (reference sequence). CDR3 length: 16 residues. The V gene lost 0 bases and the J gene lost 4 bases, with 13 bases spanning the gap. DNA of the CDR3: TGTGCCAGCAGCCAAGATGCGGGGGCGGGAGGAAACACCATATATTTT. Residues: CASSQDAGAGGNTIYF.

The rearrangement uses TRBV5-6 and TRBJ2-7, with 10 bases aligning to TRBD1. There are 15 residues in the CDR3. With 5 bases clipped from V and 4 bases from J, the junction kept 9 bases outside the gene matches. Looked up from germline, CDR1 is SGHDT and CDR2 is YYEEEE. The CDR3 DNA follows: TGTGCCAGCAGTCGGCCGGGACAGGGGCTTTACGAGCAGTACTTC. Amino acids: CASSRPGQGLYEQYF.

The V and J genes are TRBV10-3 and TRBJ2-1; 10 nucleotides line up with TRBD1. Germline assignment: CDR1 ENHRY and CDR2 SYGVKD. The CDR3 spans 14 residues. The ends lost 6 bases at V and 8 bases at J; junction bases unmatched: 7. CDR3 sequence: CAISRGTGADEQFF. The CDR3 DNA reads TGTGCCATCAGCCGTGGGACAGGGGCCGATGAGCAGTTCTTC.